This T cell receptor beta chain emerged from a study of T cell responses to AZD1222 COVID-19 vaccine. Per the germline V gene, CDR1 is SGDLS and CDR2 is YYNGEE. The CDR3 length is 14 residues. The V end was cut by 0 bases, the J end by 7 bases, with 14 bases between. Profiled with immunoSEQ multiplex PCR; TCRdb holds only in-frame clones, not every one. This repertoire shows 100,000 or so clones, about 88% found once; its top ten account for 13%. The receptor comes from an adult in good health. V gene TRBV9 combines with J gene TRBJ2-7; a weak D match, TRBD1 (5 bases). The sequenced sample was peripheral blood, obtained on day 0 of AZD1222 vaccination. CDR3 bases: TGTGCCAGCAGCGTAGAGGTGGGGCTGGGAGAGCAGTACTTC. Translated: CASSVEVGLGEQYF.